The present T cell receptor (beta chain) was sequenced within a study of T cells in localized non-small cell lung cancer. Study-level points and caveats: Because only a single region of the tumor was sequenced, heterogeneity remains possible.

CDR3 length: 13 amino acids. In germline, CDR1 is SNHLY, CDR2 FYNNEI. The V end was cut by 6 bases, the J end by 1 base, with 10 bases between. Clones were read by immunoSEQ multiplex PCR, and TCRdb kept only the in-frame ones, dropping some. The sample has 70,000 to 100,000 clones; approximately 91% are singletons. As to this clone: As yet, its antigen is unknown.

Sequencing was performed on PBMCs, taken before any cancer treatment. The receptor's source is a woman aged 40-70 years with stage II squamous cell lung carcinoma. This chain joins TRBV2 and TRBJ2-7; possibly TRBD1 for D (6 bases). The CDR3 sequence is CASSPDRSYEQYF. CDR3 sequence (DNA): TGTGCCAGCAGCCCAGACAGGTCCTACGAGCAGTACTTC.